This entry lists 21 T cell receptor beta chains sequenced from one sample in a study of radiotherapy plus CTLA-4 blockade in lung cancer. Method: immunoSEQ multiplex PCR; TCRdb's copy keeps in-frame clones and lacks some. Among about 110,000 clones listed, under 90% were seen once. The sample was peripheral blood, taken from a patient treated with radiotherapy plus ipilimumab. All receptors come from a human donor with non-small cell lung cancer that progressed on radiotherapy plus ipilimumab. Some clones in this sample may be carry-over from other donors' samples.

The rearrangement uses TRBV7-2 and TRBJ2-1; possibly TRBD1 for D (6 bases). Germline V lookup: CDR1 SGHTA, CDR2 FQGNSA. The CDR3 consists of 15 residues. Trimming removed 5 bases from V and 4 bases from J, with 15 bases in between. As DNA, the CDR3 is TGTGCCAGCAGCCAACAGGGTTATGGGTACAATGAGCAGTTCTTC. Translation gives CASSQQGYGYNEQFF.

J is TRBJ2-3 and V is TRBV7-9, with D possibly TRBD1 on 6 matching bases. V lost 10 bases and J 3 bases, leaving 17 bases between the germline ends. Germline CDR1 reads SEHNR; CDR2 reads FQNEAQ (reference sequence). The CDR3 is 14 amino acids. CDR3 DNA: TGTGCCATCACCCGGGACATCGGGACAGATACGCAGTATTTT. Its translation: CAITRDIGTDTQYF.

This chain links TRBV5-1 with TRBJ1-4, with 10 bases aligning to TRBD1. Per the germline V gene, CDR1 is SGHRS and CDR2 is YFSETQ. The V gene end was trimmed by 4 bases and the J gene end by 0 bases; junction bases not matched to a gene: 6. The CDR3 loop spans 17 amino acids. CDR3 DNA sequence: TGCGCCAGCAGCCGGACAGGGGGGATTGCAACTAATGAAAAACTGTTTTTT. Its protein product is CASSRTGGIATNEKLFF.

The rearrangement links TRBV5-1 to TRBJ1-4; D gene uncertain. Trimming removed 0 bases from V and 2 bases from J, with 8 bases in between. Germline V lookup: CDR1 SGHRS, CDR2 YFSETQ. The CDR3 is made up of 15 amino acids. CDR3 protein: CASSLGTGTNEKLFF. The CDR3 nucleotides are TGCGCCAGCAGCTTGGGTACGGGGACTAATGAAAAACTGTTTTTT.

A remark on this clone: This specimen includes other DNA sequences encoding the same CDR3. The rearrangement links TRBV5-1 to TRBJ1-1; D is possibly TRBD1 (6 bases). The V gene lost 0 bases and the J gene lost 2 bases, with 8 bases spanning the gap. Per the germline V gene, CDR1 is SGHRS and CDR2 is YFSETQ. CDR3 length: 14 amino acids. CDR3 protein: CASSLDRANTEAFF. In DNA form, the CDR3 reads TGCGCCAGCAGCTTGGACAGGGCCAACACTGAAGCTTTCTTT.

This clone showed up just once. The rearrangement uses TRBV11-2 and TRBJ1-1; D not resolved. The CDR3 sequence is 13 residues long. CDR1 is SGHAT, CDR2 FQNNGV, per germline. The V end lost 2 bases, the J end lost 1 base, and 5 bases lay between the germline ends. The CDR3 here is CASSLIGNTEAFF. The CDR3 DNA reads as TGTGCCAGCAGCTTAATCGGGAACACTGAAGCTTTCTTT.

This clone was found a few times. The chain links TRBV9 to TRBJ2-2, with D unclear. V lost 3 bases, J lost 3 bases, and 3 bases lay in between. The CDR3 length is 12 residues. CDR1 and CDR2 from the germline V gene are SGDLS and YYNGEE. The CDR3 region has the DNA TGTGCCAGCAGCGCAGACACCGGGGAGCTGTTTTTT. Residues: CASSADTGELFF.

This rearrangement joins TRBV7-9 to TRBJ2-1; 9 nucleotides align to TRBD2. V was clipped by 1 base and J by 8 bases; unmatched bases: 9. There are 16 residues in the CDR3. Germline V lookup: CDR1 SEHNR, CDR2 FQNEAQ (reference sequence). This CDR3 is CASSLVFLAGLDEQFF. The CDR3 bases are TGTGCCAGCAGCTTAGTTTTCCTAGCGGGGTTGGATGAGCAGTTCTTC.

The genes are TRBV27 and TRBJ2-7; TRBD2 matches 7 bases. Germline V gives CDR1 MNHEY, CDR2 SMNVEV (reference sequence). The junction had 7 bases not matched to a gene; V was cut back by 5 bases and J by 6 bases. The CDR3 loop spans 13 amino acids. The CDR3 reads CASSPRDYGEQYF. The DNA for the CDR3 is TGTGCCAGCAGTCCCCGGGACTACGGCGAGCAGTACTTC.

The chain is built from TRBV7-2 and TRBJ2-7; 8 bases agree with TRBD1. The CDR3 is 14 amino acids. CDR1 is SGHTA, CDR2 FQGNSA, per germline. With 4 bases clipped from V and 3 bases from J, the junction kept 5 bases outside the gene matches. Here the CDR3 reads CASSYRTGSYEQYF. The CDR3 DNA sequence: TGTGCCAGCAGCTACAGGACAGGGAGCTACGAGCAGTACTTC.

V is TRBV28 and J is TRBJ1-5; D may be TRBD1 (5 bases). Germline CDR1 reads MDHEN; CDR2 reads SYDVKM. CDR3 length equals 15 residues. V lost 4 bases, J lost 7 bases, and 17 bases lay in between. The CDR3 nucleotides read TGTGCCAGCAGTTCAACTAGGGGAGGTTTGCAGCCCCAGCATTTT. Translated: CASSSTRGGLQPQHF.

The rearrangement uses TRBV5-4 and TRBJ1-1; D not resolved. Germline CDR1 is SGHNT and CDR2 is YYREEE (reference sequence). CDR3 length: 14 residues. The ends were cut back, 0 bases at V and 0 bases at J, with 6 bases in the middle. The CDR3 nucleotides are TGTGCCAGCAGCTTGGCGGCGGTGAACACTGAAGCTTTCTTT. It yields the protein CASSLAAVNTEAFF.

The chain uses TRBV19 and TRBJ2-3; 8 bases fit TRBD2. CDR1 LNHDA and CDR2 SQIVND come from the germline V gene (reference sequence). CDR3 length equals 16 residues. V lost 5 bases, J lost 5 bases, and 12 bases stayed unmatched. The CDR3 coding sequence is TGTGCCAGTAGTCAGCGGGGGCGCCGGGGGAGAGATACGCAGTATTTT. This encodes CASSQRGRRGRDTQYF.

The J gene is TRBJ1-6, the V gene TRBV5-1; D remains ambiguous. V lost 0 bases, J lost 4 bases, and 11 bases lay in between. This CDR3 contains 16 residues. CDR1 is SGHRS and CDR2 is YFSETQ in the germline V gene. The CDR3 sequence is CASSLDSLSYNSPLHF. For the CDR3, the DNA is TGCGCCAGCAGCTTGGACAGTCTGTCTTATAATTCACCCCTCCACTTT.

This clone was found many times. V gene TRBV5-1 combines with J gene TRBJ1-3, with TRBD1 matching over 7 bases. The junction had 15 bases not matched to a gene; V was cut back by 4 bases and J by 2 bases. CDR3 length equals 18 residues. Germline CDR1 and CDR2: SGHRS and YFSETQ. CDR3 region: CASSPLGGTVGTGNTIYF. CDR3 nucleotide sequence: TGCGCCAGCAGCCCCCTCGGGGGGACAGTGGGGACTGGAAACACCATATATTTT.

V and J are TRBV5-6 and TRBJ1-2; D unclear. The CDR3 consists of 13 residues. V was trimmed by 2 bases and J by 3 bases, leaving 8 bases between them. Germline CDR1 and CDR2: SGHDT and YYEEEE. The CDR3 region is CASSLGGDYGYTF. CDR3 coding DNA: TGTGCCAGCAGCTTAGGAGGTGACTATGGCTACACCTTC.

The V gene is TRBV6-5, the J gene TRBJ2-3; D uncertain. The CDR3 spans 15 residues. V gave up 6 bases and J gave up 2 bases, with 15 bases separating them. The germline V gene encodes CDR1 MNHEY and CDR2 SVGAGI. CDR3 region: CASRNQRLSTDTQYF. CDR3 coding DNA: TGTGCCAGCAGAAATCAGCGACTCTCCACAGATACGCAGTATTTT.

The chain has TRBV5-8 and TRBJ1-2; the D is unclear. The germline V gene has CDR1 SGHTS and CDR2 YDEGEE. Trimming pared 2 bases from V and 0 bases from J, leaving 11 bases between. CDR3 length equals 15 residues. The CDR3 is CASSFFNSPNYGYTF. CDR3 sequence (DNA): TGTGCCAGCAGCTTTTTTAACAGCCCTAACTATGGCTACACCTTC.

This chain joins TRBV27 and TRBJ2-3; D remains unclear. This CDR3 has 15 residues. V lost 5 bases, J lost 0 bases, and 12 bases lay in between. The germline V gene has CDR1 MNHEY and CDR2 SMNVEV (reference sequence). This CDR3 reads CASSQEGFSTDTQYF. As DNA, the CDR3 is TGTGCCAGCAGTCAGGAAGGGTTCAGCACAGATACGCAGTATTTT.

The chain is built from TRBV9 and TRBJ2-3, with 7 bases fitting TRBD1. The V gene's germline CDR1 is SGDLS and CDR2 YYNGEE. Germline trimming cut 0 bases from V and 2 bases from J; bases unmatched to any gene: 6. The CDR3 length is 16 residues. The CDR3 is CASSVVRDSYTDTQYF. CDR3 bases: TGTGCCAGCAGCGTAGTCCGGGACAGCTACACAGATACGCAGTATTTT.

The chain carries TRBV14 and TRBJ1-2; 8 bases agree with TRBD1. Losses at the gene ends were 4 bases for V and 3 bases for J; bases not matched to a gene: 4. Germline V gene sequence: CDR1 SGHDN, CDR2 FVKESK. This CDR3 has 14 residues. Here the CDR3 reads CASSPDRVYYGYTF. In DNA form, the CDR3 reads TGTGCCAGCAGCCCGGACAGGGTTTACTATGGCTACACCTTC.